This T cell receptor (beta chain) was found in a study of T cell responses to AZD1222 COVID-19 vaccine. Data came from immunoSEQ multiplex PCR; TCRdb stores just in-frame clones and leaves some out. The sample consists of around 130,000 clones, 80% to 95% of them appearing once. This CDR3 region has 13 residues. V was pared by 7 bases and J by 7 bases, with 17 bases between. Germline V gives CDR1 LNHDA, CDR2 SQIVND (reference sequence). This material consisted of peripheral blood, taken 28 days after the second dose of the MenACWY control vaccine. This receptor was taken from an adult who received the MenACWY meningococcal vaccine as a control. The chain employs TRBV19 and TRBJ2-7; D gene ambiguous. The CDR3 DNA sequence: TGTGCCAGTAACCCCAGTGGCGTGGGGGAGCAGTACTTC. This gives the protein CASNPSGVGEQYF.